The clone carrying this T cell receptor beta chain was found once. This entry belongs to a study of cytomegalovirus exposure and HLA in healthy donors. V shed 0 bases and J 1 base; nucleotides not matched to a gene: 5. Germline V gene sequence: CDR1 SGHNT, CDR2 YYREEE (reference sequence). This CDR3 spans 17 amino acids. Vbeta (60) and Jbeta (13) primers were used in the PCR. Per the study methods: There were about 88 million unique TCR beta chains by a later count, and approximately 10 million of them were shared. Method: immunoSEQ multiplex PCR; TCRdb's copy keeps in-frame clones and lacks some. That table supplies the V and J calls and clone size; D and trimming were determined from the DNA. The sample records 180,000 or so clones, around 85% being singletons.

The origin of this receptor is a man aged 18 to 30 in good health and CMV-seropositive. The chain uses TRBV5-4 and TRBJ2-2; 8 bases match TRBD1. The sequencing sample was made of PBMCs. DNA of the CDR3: TGTGCCAGCAGCTTGGGAGGAGGGACAGGGAACACCGGGGAGCTGTTTTTT. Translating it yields CASSLGGGTGNTGELFF.